This TCR beta chain was captured in a study of cytomegalovirus exposure and HLA in healthy donors. Trimming pared 6 bases from V and 3 bases from J, leaving 12 bases between. Germline V gene lookup returns CDR1 SQVTM and CDR2 ANQGSEA. This CDR3 spans 13 amino acids. This PCR relied on a set of 60 Vbeta primers and 13 Jbeta primers. Sequencing was performed with immunoSEQ multiplex PCR; in TCRdb, only in-frame clones are kept and a portion is missing. This table holds around 130,000 clones, approximately 80% found once. The sequence was collected from a woman aged 40 to 50 in good health and CMV-seronegative. The chain employs TRBV29-1 and TRBJ1-5, with D possibly matching TRBD1 (6 bases). The sequenced sample consisted of PBMCs. The chain's CDR3 is CSVAQGINQPQHF. CDR3 DNA sequence: TGCAGCGTGGCGCAGGGGATCAATCAGCCCCAGCATTTT.